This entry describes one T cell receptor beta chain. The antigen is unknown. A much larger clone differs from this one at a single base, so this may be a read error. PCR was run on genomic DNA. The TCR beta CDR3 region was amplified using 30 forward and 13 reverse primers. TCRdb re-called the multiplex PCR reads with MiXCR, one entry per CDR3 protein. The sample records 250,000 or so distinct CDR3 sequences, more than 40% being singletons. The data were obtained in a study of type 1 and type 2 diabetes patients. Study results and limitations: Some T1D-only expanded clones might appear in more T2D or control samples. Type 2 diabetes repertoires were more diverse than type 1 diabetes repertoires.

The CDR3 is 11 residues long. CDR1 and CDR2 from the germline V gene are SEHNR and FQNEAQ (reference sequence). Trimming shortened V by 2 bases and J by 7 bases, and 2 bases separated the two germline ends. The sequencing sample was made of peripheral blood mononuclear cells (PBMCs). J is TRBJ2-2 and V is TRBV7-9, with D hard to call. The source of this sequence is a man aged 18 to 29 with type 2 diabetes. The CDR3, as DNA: TGTGCCAGCAGCTTATACGGGGAGCTGTTTTTT. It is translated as CASSLYGELFF.